This is a list of T cell receptor beta chains from one sample in a study of siplizumab effects on memory and regulatory T cells. Method: immunoSEQ multiplex PCR; TCRdb's copy keeps in-frame clones and lacks some. The sample records 87,000 or so clones, about 87% being singletons. What was sequenced was CD4+ T cells sorted from blood. The receptor set was obtained from a human donor in good health. Both conserved end residues are part of each CDR3. A D gene is named only where the DNA matches it firmly. A row's size may be missing; if present it is once, few, many or a size class.

V	D	J	size	DNA	CDR3
TRBV7-9	NA	TRBJ1-1	NA	TGTGCCAGCAGCTTACGGGGGCCCACTGAAGCTTTCTTT	CASSLRGPTEAFF
TRBV19	NA	TRBJ1-2	NA	TGTGCCAGTAGTATACGAACTCCCAACTATGGCTACACCTTC	CASSIRTPNYGYTF
TRBV30	NA	TRBJ2-3	NA	TGTGCCTGGAGTGTAGGGATCACAGATACGCAGTATTTT	CAWSVGITDTQYF
TRBV15	NA	TRBJ2-6	NA	TGTGCCACCAGCAGAGATCGGAGCTCTGGGGCCAACGTCCTGACTTTC	CATSRDRSSGANVLTF
TRBV5-4	TRBD2	TRBJ2-2	NA	TGTGCCAGCAGCCCGACTAGCGGGAGCGCCGGGGAGCTGTTTTTT	CASSPTSGSAGELFF
TRBV11-2	NA	TRBJ2-1	NA	TGTGCCAGCAGCTTAGAGAGGACGAGCTCCTACAATGAGCAGTTCTTC	CASSLERTSSYNEQFF
TRBV9	TRBD1	TRBJ2-2	NA	TGTGCCAGCAGCGTCCCAAGGACAGGGGGCACCGGGGAGCTGTTTTTT	CASSVPRTGGTGELFF
TRBV19	TRBD1	TRBJ1-2	once	TGTGCCAGTAACCTCTCCGGGGACAGTCCTGGCTACACCTTC	CASNLSGDSPGYTF
TRBV7-2	NA	TRBJ1-1	NA	TGTGCCAGCAGCTCAGCGAACACTGAAGCTTTCTTT	CASSSANTEAFF
TRBV30	NA	TRBJ2-7	NA	TGTGCCTGGAGTGCCCTGACAGCCCCCTACGAGCAGTACTTC	CAWSALTAPYEQYF
TRBV5-4	TRBD2	TRBJ2-7	NA	TGTGCCAGCAGCCCCGGACTAGCGTTTACCTACGAGCAGTACTTC	CASSPGLAFTYEQYF
TRBV5-6	NA	TRBJ1-1	NA	TGTGCCAGCAGCTTGGTTGAACTGACTGAAGCTTTCTTT	CASSLVELTEAFF
TRBV4-2	NA	TRBJ2-3	once	TGTGCCAGCAGCCAAGACGCGGGCAGGGACACAGATACGCAGTATTTT	CASSQDAGRDTDTQYF
TRBV5-1	NA	TRBJ2-7	NA	TGCGCCAGCAGCTTGTTTAGGACAGAGCCCTCCTACGAGCAGTACTTC	CASSLFRTEPSYEQYF
TRBV7-2	TRBD2	TRBJ2-3	NA	TGTGCCAGCAGCCCATATACTAGCGGCACAGATACGCAGTATTTT	CASSPYTSGTDTQYF
TRBV5-1	TRBD1	TRBJ2-6	NA	TGCGCCAGCAGCTTGGATGGACAGGGGGTCGATGGGGCCAACGTCCTGACTTTC	CASSLDGQGVDGANVLTF
TRBV7-9	TRBD1	TRBJ2-5	NA	TGTGCCAGCAGCCCGCGGACAGGGAGAGAGACCCAGTACTTC	CASSPRTGRETQYF
TRBV15	TRBD1	TRBJ1-2	NA	TGTGCCACCAGCAGAGGTGGACAGGGGGCAGGTTATGGCTACACCTTC	CATSRGGQGAGYGYTF
TRBV18	NA	TRBJ1-1	NA	TGTGCCAGCTCACCACAGGGATCGGGGAACACTGAAGCTTTCTTT	CASSPQGSGNTEAFF
TRBV4-1	TRBD1	TRBJ2-7	NA	TGCGCCAGCAGGGCCGGGACAGGGGGCCACGAGCAGTACTTC	CASRAGTGGHEQYF
TRBV19	NA	TRBJ2-5	NA	TGTGCCAGTAGCCCCGGGACTTTGGAGACCCAGTACTTC	CASSPGTLETQYF
TRBV18	TRBD1	TRBJ1-3	NA	TGTGCCAGCTCACCACAGGGGGCAGGTGGAAACACCATATATTTT	CASSPQGAGGNTIYF
TRBV5-4	TRBD2	TRBJ2-1	NA	TGTGCCAGCAGCCCCGGTGGGGCGGGAGGGCAGAATGAGCAGTTCTTC	CASSPGGAGGQNEQFF
TRBV19	TRBD1	TRBJ1-5	NA	TGTGCCAGTAGTATGGGACAGAACAATCAGCCCCAGCATTTT	CASSMGQNNQPQHF
TRBV29-1	NA	TRBJ2-3	NA	TGCAGCGTTGCTCTGATGACAGGACCCAGCACAGATACGCAGTATTTT	CSVALMTGPSTDTQYF
TRBV27	NA	TRBJ2-5	NA	TGTGCCAGCAGTTTACAGGTGGGAGGAGAGACCCAGTACTTC	CASSLQVGGETQYF
TRBV7-3	NA	TRBJ2-5	NA	TGTGCCAGCAGTCTTGACTACGGCGGGACCCAGTACTTC	CASSLDYGGTQYF
TRBV21-1	NA	TRBJ2-5	NA	TGTGCCAGCAGCCAGGCTCGGAAGGGGACCCAGTACTTC	CASSQARKGTQYF
TRBV29-1	TRBD1	TRBJ1-1	NA	TGCAGCGTGGGACAGGGAAGCACTGAAGCTTTCTTT	CSVGQGSTEAFF
TRBV11-2	NA	TRBJ1-4	NA	TGTGCCAGCAGCACCAATCTAGCGGAAAAACTGTTTTTT	CASSTNLAEKLFF
TRBV18	NA	TRBJ2-7	once	TGTGCCAGCTCATCCCGACAGTCCGAAGAGCAGTACTTC	CASSSRQSEEQYF
TRBV30	TRBD1	TRBJ1-2	few	TGTGCCTGGAAAAATGGACAGGGGGCGCGCGGCTACACCTTC	CAWKNGQGARGYTF
TRBV28	TRBD2	TRBJ2-1	few	TGTGCCAGCAGCACTAGCGGGGGCTCCTACAATGAGCAGTTCTTC	CASSTSGGSYNEQFF
TRBV28	TRBD1	TRBJ1-1	NA	TGTGCCAGCAGCTTACACAGGGGAAGTGAGGCTTTCTTT	CASSLHRGSEAFF
TRBV5-4	TRBD2	TRBJ2-1	NA	TGTGCCAGCAGCTTGAAAGCGGGAGGCCGGTTCGAGCAGTTCTTC	CASSLKAGGRFEQFF
TRBV5-1	NA	TRBJ1-1	NA	TGCGCCAGCAGCTTGAAGCCCGGGGGGGCGGGTTACACTGAAGCTTTCTTT	CASSLKPGGAGYTEAFF
TRBV5-1	NA	TRBJ2-3	NA	TGCGCCAGCAGCTTGGGGGAGATCACAGATACGCAGTATTTT	CASSLGEITDTQYF